Listed below are T cell receptor beta chains from one sample, sequenced in a study of metastatic and nonmetastatic thyroid tumors. TCRdb recomputed clones from the PCR reads via MiXCR. Of more than 40,000 clones in the sample, less than 5% were seen once. Sequenced sample: blood. These receptor sequences come from a female donor with papillary thyroid cancer or a benign thyroid nodule (not recorded which). Some clones in this sample may be carry-over from other donors' samples. Each CDR3 is given with its conserved first and last residue. D genes are given only for firm matches. Clone size is stated in some rows and not others, as once, few, many or a class when expanded.

D: NA
size: many
J: TRBJ1-3
V: TRBV11-3
CDR3: CASSPQTGSGNTIYF
DNA: TGTGCCAGCAGCCCCCAAACAGGGTCCGGAAACACCATATATTTT

D: NA
size: NA
J: TRBJ2-7
V: TRBV12-3/TRBV12-4
CDR3: CASSLGGANEQYF
DNA: TGTGCCAGCAGTTTAGGGGGGGCCAACGAGCAGTACTTC

D: TRBD1
size: many
J: TRBJ2-7
V: TRBV6-1
CDR3: CASSETGTGSHEQYF
DNA: TGTGCCAGCAGTGAAACCGGGACAGGGTCCCACGAGCAGTACTTC

D: NA
size: many
J: TRBJ2-7
V: TRBV14
CDR3: CASSHLPLTISYEQYF
DNA: TGTGCCAGCAGCCATCTTCCTTTGACCATCTCCTACGAGCAGTACTTC

D: NA
size: many
J: TRBJ2-1
V: TRBV5-1
CDR3: CASSRGSGTRLYNEQFF
DNA: TGCGCCAGCAGCCGAGGGTCCGGGACAAGACTTTACAATGAGCAGTTCTTC

D: TRBD2
size: few
J: TRBJ2-2
V: TRBV6-1
CDR3: CASRASSGSIGELFF
DNA: TGTGCCAGCCGTGCCTCTAGCGGGAGTATCGGGGAGCTGTTTTTT

D: NA
size: few
J: TRBJ2-2
V: TRBV4-1
CDR3: CASRLLLRENTGELFF
DNA: TGCGCCAGCAGACTCCTTCTACGTGAGAACACCGGGGAGCTGTTTTTT

D: NA
size: NA
J: TRBJ2-1
V: TRBV27
CDR3: CASSTNGEQFF
DNA: TGTGCCAGCAGTACCAACGGAGAGCAGTTCTTC

D: NA
size: many
J: TRBJ1-3
V: TRBV19
CDR3: CASSRGTVGNTIYF
DNA: TGTGCCAGTAGTAGAGGAACCGTTGGAAACACCATATATTTT

D: NA
size: many
J: TRBJ2-5
V: TRBV20-1
CDR3: CSGGGTEQETQYF
DNA: TGCAGTGGAGGGGGGACAGAACAAGAGACCCAGTACTTC

D: NA
size: NA
J: TRBJ2-2
V: TRBV5-1
CDR3: CASIPLNLAPRGELFF
DNA: TGCGCCAGCATCCCGCTCAACCTAGCCCCACGCGGTGAGCTGTTTTTT

D: NA
size: many
J: TRBJ2-5
V: TRBV27
CDR3: CATSDRLETQYF
DNA: TGTGCCACCTCTGACAGGCTCGAGACCCAGTACTTC

D: NA
size: few
J: TRBJ1-4
V: TRBV6-1
CDR3: CASRPQVDGEKLFF
DNA: TGTGCCAGCCGTCCCCAGGTAGATGGGGAAAAACTGTTTTTT

D: NA
size: many
J: TRBJ1-3
V: TRBV3-1
CDR3: CASSQVGGFGNTIYF
DNA: TGTGCCAGCAGCCAAGTCGGAGGGTTCGGAAACACCATATATTTT

D: NA
size: many
J: TRBJ2-3
V: TRBV13
CDR3: CASSGGLEPAQYF
DNA: TGTGCCAGCAGCGGAGGGCTAGAACCTGCGCAGTATTTT

D: NA
size: many
J: TRBJ2-5
V: TRBV20-1
CDR3: CSARYGQETQYF
DNA: TGCAGTGCTAGATACGGCCAAGAGACCCAGTACTTC

D: TRBD2
size: many
J: TRBJ2-7
V: TRBV15
CDR3: CATSRETSGRGEQYF
DNA: TGTGCCACCAGCAGAGAAACTAGCGGGAGGGGGGAGCAGTACTTC

D: TRBD2
size: many
J: TRBJ2-7
V: TRBV7-9
CDR3: CASSAGSYSGSGSYEQCF
DNA: TGTGCCAGCAGCGCGGGTTCTTATAGCGGGAGCGGATCCTACGAGCAGTGCTTC

D: NA
size: few
J: TRBJ1-6
V: TRBV10-3
CDR3: CAISELSANSPLHF
DNA: TGTGCCATCAGTGAATTGAGCGCCAATTCACCCCTCCACTTT

D: TRBD2
size: few
J: TRBJ2-2
V: TRBV6-1
CDR3: CAAETSGGEPNTGELFF
DNA: TGTGCCGCCGAGACTAGCGGGGGAGAGCCTAACACCGGGGAGCTGTTTTTT

D: NA
size: many
J: TRBJ1-2
V: TRBV19
CDR3: CASSTEQGFGYTF
DNA: TGTGCCAGTAGTACCGAACAGGGCTTCGGCTACACCTTC

D: TRBD2
size: many
J: TRBJ2-1
V: TRBV29-1
CDR3: CSVTRMGGKVSSYNEQFF
DNA: TGCAGCGTTACTCGGATGGGAGGGAAGGTGAGCTCCTACAATGAGCAGTTCTTC